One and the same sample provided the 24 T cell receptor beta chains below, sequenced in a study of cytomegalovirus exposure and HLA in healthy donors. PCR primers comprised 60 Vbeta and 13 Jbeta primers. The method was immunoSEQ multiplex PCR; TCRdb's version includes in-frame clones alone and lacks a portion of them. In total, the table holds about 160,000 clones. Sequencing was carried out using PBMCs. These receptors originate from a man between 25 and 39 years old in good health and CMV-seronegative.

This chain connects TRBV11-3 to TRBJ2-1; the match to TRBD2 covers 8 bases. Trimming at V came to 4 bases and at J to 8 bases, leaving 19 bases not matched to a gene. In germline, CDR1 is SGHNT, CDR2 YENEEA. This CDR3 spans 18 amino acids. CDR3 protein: CASSSARMAGGRGDEQFF. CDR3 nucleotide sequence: TGTGCCAGCAGCTCCGCCAGGATGGCGGGAGGCCGAGGCGATGAGCAGTTCTTC.

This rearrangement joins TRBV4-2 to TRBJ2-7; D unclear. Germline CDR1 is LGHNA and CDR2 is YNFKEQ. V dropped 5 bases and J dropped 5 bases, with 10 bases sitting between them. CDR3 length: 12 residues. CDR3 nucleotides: TGTGCCAGCAGCTTCAGTAATAACGAGCAGTACTTC. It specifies CASSFSNNEQYF.

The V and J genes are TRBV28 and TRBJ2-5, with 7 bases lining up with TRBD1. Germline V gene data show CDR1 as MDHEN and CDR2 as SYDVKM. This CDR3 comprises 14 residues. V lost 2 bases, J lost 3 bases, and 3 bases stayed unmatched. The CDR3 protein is CASSLITGEETQYF. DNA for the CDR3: TGTGCCAGCAGTTTAATTACAGGGGAAGAGACCCAGTACTTC. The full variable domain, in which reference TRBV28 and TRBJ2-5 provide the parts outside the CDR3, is DVKVTQSSRYLVKRTGEKVFLECVQDMDHENMFWYRQDPGLGLRLIYFSYDVKMKEKGDIPEGYSVSREKKERFSLILESASTNQTSMYLCASSLITGEETQYFGPGTRLLVL.

As DNA, the CDR3 is TGTGCCAGCACAGGGGTGGAAAAAGAAAAACTGTTTTTT. Protein product: CASTGVEKEKLFF. V usage is TRBV28 and J usage is TRBJ1-4; D possibly corresponds to TRBD1 (6 bases). CDR1 and CDR2 (germline): MDHEN, SYDVKM. This CDR3 comprises 13 residues. With 7 bases removed from V and 8 bases from J, the gap between germline ends came to 14 bases.

The chain's CDR3 is CARQKGFEKLFF. The CDR3 DNA follows: TGTGCCCGCCAAAAGGGGTTTGAAAAACTGTTTTTT. The V gene is TRBV7-9, the J gene TRBJ1-4, with a weak D call TRBD1 (5 bases). V lost 11 bases and J 7 bases, leaving 14 bases between the germline ends. CDR1 and CDR2 (germline): SEHNR, FQNEAQ (reference sequence). The CDR3 sequence is 12 residues long.

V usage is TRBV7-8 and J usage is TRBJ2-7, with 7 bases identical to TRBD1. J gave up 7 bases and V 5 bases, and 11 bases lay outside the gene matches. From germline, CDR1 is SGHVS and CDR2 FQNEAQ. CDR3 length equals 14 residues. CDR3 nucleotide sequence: TGTGCCAGCAGCACCCGACAGGGAAAGGGAGAGCAGTACTTC. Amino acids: CASSTRQGKGEQYF.

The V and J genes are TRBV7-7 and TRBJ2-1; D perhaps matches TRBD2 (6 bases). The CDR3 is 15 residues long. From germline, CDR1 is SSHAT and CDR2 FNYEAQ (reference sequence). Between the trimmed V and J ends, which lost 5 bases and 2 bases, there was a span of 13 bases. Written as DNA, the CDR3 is TGTGCCAGCAGCCAGAGCGGGCATACCTACAATGAGCAGTTCTTC. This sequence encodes CASSQSGHTYNEQFF.

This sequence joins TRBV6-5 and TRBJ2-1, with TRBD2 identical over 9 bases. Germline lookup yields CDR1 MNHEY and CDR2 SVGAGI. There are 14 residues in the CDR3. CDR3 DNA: TGTGTCAGGTCAGTAGCGGGAGACACTAATGAGCAGTTCTTC. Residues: CVRSVAGDTNEQFF.

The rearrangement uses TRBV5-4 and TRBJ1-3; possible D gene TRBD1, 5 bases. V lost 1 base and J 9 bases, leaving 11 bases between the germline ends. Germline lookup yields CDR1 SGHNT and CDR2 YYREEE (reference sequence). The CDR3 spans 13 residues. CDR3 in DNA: TGTGCCAGCAGCTTGACGGGGGTTGGCACCATATATTTT. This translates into CASSLTGVGTIYF.

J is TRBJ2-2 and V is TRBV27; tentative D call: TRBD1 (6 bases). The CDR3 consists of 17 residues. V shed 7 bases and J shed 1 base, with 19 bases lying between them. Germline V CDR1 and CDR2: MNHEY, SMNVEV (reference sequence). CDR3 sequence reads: CASTGQSYYLNTGELFF. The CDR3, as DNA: TGTGCCAGCACCGGACAGAGCTATTACCTGAACACCGGGGAGCTGTTTTTT.

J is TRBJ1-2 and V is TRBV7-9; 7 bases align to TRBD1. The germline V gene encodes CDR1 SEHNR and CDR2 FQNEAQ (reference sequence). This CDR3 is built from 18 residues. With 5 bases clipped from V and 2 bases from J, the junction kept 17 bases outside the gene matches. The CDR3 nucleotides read TGTGCCAGCAGCACAACACATACCCGACAGGGATCAAACTATGGCTACACCTTC. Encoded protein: CASSTTHTRQGSNYGYTF.

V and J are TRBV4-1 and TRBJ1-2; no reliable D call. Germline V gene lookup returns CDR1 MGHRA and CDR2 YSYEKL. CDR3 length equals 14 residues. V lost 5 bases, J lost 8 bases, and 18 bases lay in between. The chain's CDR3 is CASSSDSFGRGYTF. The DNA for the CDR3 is TGCGCCAGCAGCTCGGACTCATTCGGCCGGGGCTACACCTTC.

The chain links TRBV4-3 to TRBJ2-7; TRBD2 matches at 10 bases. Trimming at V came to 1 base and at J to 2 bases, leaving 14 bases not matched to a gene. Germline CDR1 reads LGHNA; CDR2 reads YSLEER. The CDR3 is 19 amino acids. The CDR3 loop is CASSQAIPNLAGETYEQYF. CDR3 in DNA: TGCGCCAGCAGCCAAGCTATCCCGAATCTAGCGGGAGAGACCTACGAGCAGTACTTC.

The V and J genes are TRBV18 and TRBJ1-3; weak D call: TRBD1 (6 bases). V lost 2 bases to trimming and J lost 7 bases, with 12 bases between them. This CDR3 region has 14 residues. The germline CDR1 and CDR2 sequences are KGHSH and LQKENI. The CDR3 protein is CASSPAGEGNTIYF. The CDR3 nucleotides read TGTGCCAGCTCACCAGCAGGGGAGGGCAACACCATATATTTT.

CDR3 nucleotide sequence: TGCGCCAGCAGCTTGGATGGGACTAGCGGGACAGGGACAGATACGCAGTATTTT. Protein: CASSLDGTSGTGTDTQYF. This chain connects TRBV5-1 to TRBJ2-3, with 13 bases fitting TRBD2. The CDR3 runs 18 residues. The germline CDR1 and CDR2 sequences are SGHRS and YFSETQ. V lost 0 bases to trimming and J lost 3 bases; unmatched junction nucleotides: 7.

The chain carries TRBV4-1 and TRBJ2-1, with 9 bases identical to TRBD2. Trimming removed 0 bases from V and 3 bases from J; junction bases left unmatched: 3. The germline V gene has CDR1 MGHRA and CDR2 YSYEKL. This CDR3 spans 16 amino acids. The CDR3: CASSQDPTSGYNEQFF. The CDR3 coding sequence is TGCGCCAGCAGCCAAGATCCGACTAGCGGCTACAATGAGCAGTTCTTC.

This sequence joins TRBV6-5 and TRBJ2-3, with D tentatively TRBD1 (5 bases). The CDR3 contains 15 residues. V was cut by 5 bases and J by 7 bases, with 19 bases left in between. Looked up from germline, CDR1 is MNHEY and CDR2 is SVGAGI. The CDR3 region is CASSGAGRSMHTQYF. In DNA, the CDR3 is TGTGCCAGCAGTGGCGCAGGGCGCTCGATGCATACGCAGTATTTT.

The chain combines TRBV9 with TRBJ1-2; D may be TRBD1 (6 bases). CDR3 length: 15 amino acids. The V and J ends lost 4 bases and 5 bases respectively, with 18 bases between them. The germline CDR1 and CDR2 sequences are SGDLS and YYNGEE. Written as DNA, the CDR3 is TGTGCCAGCAGCCCGAGGGGGGGGGTCAGTTATGGCTACACCTTC. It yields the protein CASSPRGGVSYGYTF.

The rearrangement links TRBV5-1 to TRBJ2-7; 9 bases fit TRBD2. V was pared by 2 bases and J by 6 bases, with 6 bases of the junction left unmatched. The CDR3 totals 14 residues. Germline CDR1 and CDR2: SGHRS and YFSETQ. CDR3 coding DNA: TGCGCCAGCAGCTTTTTAGCGGGAGCGGCCGAGCAGTACTTC. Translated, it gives CASSFLAGAAEQYF. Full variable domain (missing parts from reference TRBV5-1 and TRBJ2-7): KAGVTQTPRYLIKTRGQQVTLSCSPISGHRSVSWYQQTPGQGLQFLFEYFSETQRNKGNFPGRFSGRQFSNSRSEMNVSTLELGDSALYLCASSFLAGAAEQYFGPGTRLTVT.

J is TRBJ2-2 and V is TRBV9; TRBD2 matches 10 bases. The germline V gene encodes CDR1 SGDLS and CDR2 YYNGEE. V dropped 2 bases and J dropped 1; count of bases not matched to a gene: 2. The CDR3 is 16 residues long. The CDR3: CASSVSGRGNTGELFF. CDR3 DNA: TGTGCCAGCAGCGTGAGCGGGAGGGGGAACACCGGGGAGCTGTTTTTT.

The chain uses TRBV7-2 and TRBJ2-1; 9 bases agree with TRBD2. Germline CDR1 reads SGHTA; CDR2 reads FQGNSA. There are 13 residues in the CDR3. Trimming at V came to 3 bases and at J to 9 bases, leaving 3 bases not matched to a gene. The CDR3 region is CASSFAGGSEQFF. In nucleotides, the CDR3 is TGTGCCAGCAGCTTCGCGGGAGGGAGTGAGCAGTTCTTC.

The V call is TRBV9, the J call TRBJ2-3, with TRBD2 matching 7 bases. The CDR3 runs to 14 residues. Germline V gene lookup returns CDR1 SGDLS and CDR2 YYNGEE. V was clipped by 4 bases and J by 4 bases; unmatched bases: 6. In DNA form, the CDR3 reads TGTGCCAGCAGCTCCGGACTAGTGCCAGATACGCAGTATTTT. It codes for CASSSGLVPDTQYF.

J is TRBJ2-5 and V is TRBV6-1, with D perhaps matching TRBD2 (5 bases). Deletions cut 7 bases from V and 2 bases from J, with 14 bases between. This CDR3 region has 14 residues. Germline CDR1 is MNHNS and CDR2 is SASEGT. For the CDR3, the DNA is TGTGCCAGCACCCCGACTAATCAGCAAGAGACCCAGTACTTC. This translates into CASTPTNQQETQYF.

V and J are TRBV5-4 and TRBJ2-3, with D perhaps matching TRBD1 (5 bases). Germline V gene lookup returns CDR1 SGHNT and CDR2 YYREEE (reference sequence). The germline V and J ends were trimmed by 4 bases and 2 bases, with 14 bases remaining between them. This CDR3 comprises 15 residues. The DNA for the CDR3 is TGTGCCAGCAGCCCAGGGATGCCCGACACAGATACGCAGTATTTT. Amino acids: CASSPGMPDTDTQYF.